The source of this T cell receptor beta chain is a study of OX40 agonist ivuxolimab in advanced cancers. Whole-study results and caveats: Doses of 0.1 to 3.0 mg/kg were accompanied by clonal expansion of CD4+ and CD8+ blood T cells by week 6.

Generated by immunoSEQ multiplex PCR, the TCRdb table keeps only in-frame clones and is missing some. This sample has roughly 60,000 clones, with roughly nine tenths found just once. The V gene's germline CDR1 is SGHTA and CDR2 FQGNSA. The CDR3 consists of 12 residues. V lost 0 bases, J lost 10 bases, and 2 bases stayed unmatched. In regard to this clone: Its target is not known.

The source material was CD4+ or CD8+ T cells sorted from blood, sampled in a trial of the OX40 agonist ivuxolimab. The chain carries TRBV7-2 and TRBJ1-2; 7 bases match TRBD1. The TCR originated in an adult with an advanced solid tumor such as melanoma, head and neck, liver or kidney cancer. CDR3 amino acids: CASSLARGVYTF. Written as DNA, the CDR3 is TGTGCCAGCAGCTTAGCCAGGGGGGTCTACACCTTC.